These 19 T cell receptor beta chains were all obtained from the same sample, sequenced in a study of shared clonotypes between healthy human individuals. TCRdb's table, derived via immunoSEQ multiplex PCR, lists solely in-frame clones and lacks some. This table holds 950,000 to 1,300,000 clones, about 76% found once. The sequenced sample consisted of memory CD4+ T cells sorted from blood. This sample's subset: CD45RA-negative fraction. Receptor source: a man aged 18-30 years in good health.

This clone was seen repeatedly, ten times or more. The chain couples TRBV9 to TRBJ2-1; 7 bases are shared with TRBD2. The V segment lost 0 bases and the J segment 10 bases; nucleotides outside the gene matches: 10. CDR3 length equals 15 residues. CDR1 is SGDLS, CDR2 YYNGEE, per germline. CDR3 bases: TGTGCCAGCAGCGTAGCTACGGGAGGACGTGGCGAGCAGTTCTTC. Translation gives CASSVATGGRGEQFF.

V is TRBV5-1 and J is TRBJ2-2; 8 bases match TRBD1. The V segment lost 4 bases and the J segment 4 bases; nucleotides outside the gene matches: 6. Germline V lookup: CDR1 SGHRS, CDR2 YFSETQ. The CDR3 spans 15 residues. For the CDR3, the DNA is TGCGCCAGCAGCGAAAGGACAGGGCGCACCGGGGAGCTGTTTTTT. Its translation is CASSERTGRTGELFF. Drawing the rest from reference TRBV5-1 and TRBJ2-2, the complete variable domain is KAGVTQTPRYLIKTRGQQVTLSCSPISGHRSVSWYQQTPGQGLQFLFEYFSETQRNKGNFPGRFSGRQFSNSRSEMNVSTLELGDSALYLCASSERTGRTGELFFGEGSRLTVL.

CDR3 bases: TGCGCCAGCAGCTTTACTAGCGGCTCCTACAATGAGCAGTTCTTC. It is translated as CASSFTSGSYNEQFF. The chain has TRBV5-1 and TRBJ2-1; 8 positions match TRBD2. This CDR3 has 15 amino acids. Germline V gene sequence: CDR1 SGHRS, CDR2 YFSETQ. V was clipped by 2 bases and J by 0 bases; unmatched bases: 1.

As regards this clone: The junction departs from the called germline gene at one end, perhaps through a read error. The CDR3 DNA sequence: TGTGCTAGCAGCCCAGGGGCCACAGATACGCAGTATTTT. Protein sequence: CASSPGATDTQYF. This sequence joins TRBV7-7 and TRBJ2-3; TRBD1 might be the D (6 bases). Germline V lookup: CDR1 SSHAT, CDR2 FNYEAQ (reference sequence). The CDR3 loop spans 13 amino acids. Full variable domain (missing parts from reference TRBV7-7 and TRBJ2-3): GAGVSQSPRYKVTKRGQDVTLRCDPISSHATLYWYQQALGQGPEFLTYFNYEAQPDKSGLPSDRFSAERPEGSISTLTIQRTEQRDSAMYRCASSPGATDTQYFGPGTRLTVL.

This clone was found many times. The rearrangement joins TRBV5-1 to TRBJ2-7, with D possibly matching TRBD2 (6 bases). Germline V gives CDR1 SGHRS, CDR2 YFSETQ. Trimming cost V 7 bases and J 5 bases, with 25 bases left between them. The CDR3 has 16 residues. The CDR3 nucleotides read TGCGCCAGCGGATTCGAGGCCGGAGGGGTCATCGACGAGCAGTACTTC. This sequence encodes CASGFEAGGVIDEQYF.

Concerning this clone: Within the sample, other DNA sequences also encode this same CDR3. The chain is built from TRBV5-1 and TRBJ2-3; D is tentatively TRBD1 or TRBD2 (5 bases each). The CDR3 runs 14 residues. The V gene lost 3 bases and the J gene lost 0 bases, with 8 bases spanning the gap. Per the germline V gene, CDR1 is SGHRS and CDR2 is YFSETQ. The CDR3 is CASSSGLSTDTQYF. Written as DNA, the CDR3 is TGCGCCAGCAGCTCGGGGCTCAGCACAGATACGCAGTATTTT.

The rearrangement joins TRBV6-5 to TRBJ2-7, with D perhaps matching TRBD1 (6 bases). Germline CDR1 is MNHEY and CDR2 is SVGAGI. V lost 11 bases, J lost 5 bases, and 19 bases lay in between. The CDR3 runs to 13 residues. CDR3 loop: CASSSQGRHEQYF. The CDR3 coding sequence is TGTGCCTCGTCTAGCCAGGGGAGACACGAGCAGTACTTC.

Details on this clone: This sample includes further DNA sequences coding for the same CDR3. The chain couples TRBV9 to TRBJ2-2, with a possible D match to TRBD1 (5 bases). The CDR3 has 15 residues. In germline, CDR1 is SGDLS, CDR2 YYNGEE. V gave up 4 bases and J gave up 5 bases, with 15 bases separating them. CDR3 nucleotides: TGTGCCAGCAGCTCCCGTACAGGTGGGACCGGGGAGCTGTTTTTT. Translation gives CASSSRTGGTGELFF.

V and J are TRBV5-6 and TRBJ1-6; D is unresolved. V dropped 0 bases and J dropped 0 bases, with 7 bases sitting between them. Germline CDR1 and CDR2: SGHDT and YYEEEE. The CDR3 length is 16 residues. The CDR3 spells CASSLARSSYNSPLHF. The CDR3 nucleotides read TGTGCCAGCAGCTTGGCCCGGAGCTCCTATAATTCACCCCTCCACTTT.

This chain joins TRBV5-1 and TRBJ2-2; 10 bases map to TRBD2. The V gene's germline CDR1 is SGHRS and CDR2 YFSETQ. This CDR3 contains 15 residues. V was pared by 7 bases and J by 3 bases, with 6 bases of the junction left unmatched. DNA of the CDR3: TGCGCCAGCGCCTCTAGCGGGGGCCACACCGGGGAGCTGTTTTTT. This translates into CASASSGGHTGELFF.

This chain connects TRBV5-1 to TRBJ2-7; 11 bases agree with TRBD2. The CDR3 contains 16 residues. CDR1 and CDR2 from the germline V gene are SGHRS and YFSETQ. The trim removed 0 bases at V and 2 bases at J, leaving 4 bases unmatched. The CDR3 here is CASSLAGTSGAYEQYF. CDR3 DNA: TGCGCCAGCAGCTTGGCCGGGACTAGCGGTGCCTACGAGCAGTACTTC.

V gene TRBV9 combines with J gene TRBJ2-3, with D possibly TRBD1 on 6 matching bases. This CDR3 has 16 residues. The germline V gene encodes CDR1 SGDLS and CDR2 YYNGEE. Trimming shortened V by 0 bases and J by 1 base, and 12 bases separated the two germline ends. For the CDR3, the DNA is TGTGCCAGCAGCGTAGCGGCACAGGGAGGCACAGATACGCAGTATTTT. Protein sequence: CASSVAAQGGTDTQYF.

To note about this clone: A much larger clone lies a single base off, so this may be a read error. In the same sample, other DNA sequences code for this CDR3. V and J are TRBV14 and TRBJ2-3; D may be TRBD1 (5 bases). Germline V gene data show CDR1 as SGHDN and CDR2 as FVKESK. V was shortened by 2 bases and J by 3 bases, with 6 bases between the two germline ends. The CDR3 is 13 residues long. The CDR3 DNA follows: TGTGCCAGCAGCCAACAGGGTACAGATACGCAGTATTTT. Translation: CASSQQGTDTQYF.

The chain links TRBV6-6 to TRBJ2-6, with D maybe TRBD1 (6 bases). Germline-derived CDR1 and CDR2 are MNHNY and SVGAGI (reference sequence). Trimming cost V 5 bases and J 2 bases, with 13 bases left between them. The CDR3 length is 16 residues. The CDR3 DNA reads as TGTGCCAGCAGTCCGAGCGACAGGCCTGGGGCCAACGTCCTGACTTTC. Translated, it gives CASSPSDRPGANVLTF.

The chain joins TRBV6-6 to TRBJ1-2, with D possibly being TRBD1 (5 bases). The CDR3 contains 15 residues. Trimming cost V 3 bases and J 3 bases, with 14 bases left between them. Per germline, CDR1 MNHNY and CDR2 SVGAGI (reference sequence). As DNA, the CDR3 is TGTGCCAGCAGTTATGGGGGGGTAGTGGACTATGGCTACACCTTC. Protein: CASSYGGVVDYGYTF.

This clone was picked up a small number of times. CDR3 bases: TGTGCCAGCAGCTTCCTCATTCCTGAAGCTTTCTTT. This sequence encodes CASSFLIPEAFF. The V call is TRBV7-2, the J call TRBJ1-1, with D unresolved. The CDR3 runs to 12 residues. V lost 3 bases to trimming and J lost 6 bases, with 8 bases between them. In germline, CDR1 is SGHTA, CDR2 FQGNSA. Combining the CDR3 with reference TRBV7-2 and TRBJ1-1 gives the whole variable domain GAGVSQSPSNKVTEKGKDVELRCDPISGHTALYWYRQSLGQGLEFLIYFQGNSAPDKSGLPSDRFSAERTGGSVSTLTIQRTQQEDSAVYLCASSFLIPEAFFGQGTRLTVV.

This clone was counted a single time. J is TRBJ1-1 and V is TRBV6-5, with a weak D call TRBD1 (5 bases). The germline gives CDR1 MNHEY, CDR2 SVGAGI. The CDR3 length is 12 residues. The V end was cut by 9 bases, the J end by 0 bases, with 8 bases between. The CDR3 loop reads CASKTVNTEAFF. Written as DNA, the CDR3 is TGTGCCAGTAAGACAGTGAACACTGAAGCTTTCTTT.

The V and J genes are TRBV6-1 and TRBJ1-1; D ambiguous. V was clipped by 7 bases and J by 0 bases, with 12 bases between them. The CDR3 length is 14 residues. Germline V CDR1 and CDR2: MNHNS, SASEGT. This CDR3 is CASNDPLLNTEAFF. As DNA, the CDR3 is TGTGCCAGCAATGATCCACTTTTGAACACTGAAGCTTTCTTT.

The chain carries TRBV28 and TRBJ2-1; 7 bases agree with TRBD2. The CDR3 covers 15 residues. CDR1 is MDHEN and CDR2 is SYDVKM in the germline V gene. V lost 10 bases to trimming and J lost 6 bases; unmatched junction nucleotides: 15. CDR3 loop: CATSRGSGNSNEQFF. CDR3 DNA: TGTGCCACTTCCCGAGGGAGCGGGAACTCCAATGAGCAGTTCTTC.